The 7 T cell receptor beta chains in this list originate from one sample, sequenced in a study of somatic mutations in cytotoxic T cells in rheumatoid arthritis. This table comes from immunoSEQ multiplex PCR, and its TCRdb copy is limited to in-frame clones, with some not included. This sample has around 5,000 clones, with 75% to 80% found just once. Material: CD8+ T cells sorted from blood, obtained at a follow-up visit. The receptor source for this set is a man aged 40-50 years with rheumatoid arthritis.

V and J are TRBV27 and TRBJ1-2; possibly TRBD1 for D (5 bases). This CDR3 has 15 residues. V was cut by 8 bases and J by 4 bases, with 20 bases left in between. In germline, CDR1 is MNHEY, CDR2 SMNVEV (reference sequence). This CDR3 is CASSEARGWRYGYTF. The CDR3 DNA reads as TGTGCCAGCTCCGAGGCGAGGGGCTGGCGCTATGGCTACACCTTC.

This rearrangement joins TRBV30 to TRBJ2-7, with D perhaps TRBD2 (5 bases). The CDR3 covers 13 residues. Germline V gene data show CDR1 as GTSNPN and CDR2 as SVGIG (reference sequence). V shed 0 bases and J shed 10 bases, with 16 bases lying between them. In DNA, the CDR3 is TGTGCCTGGAGTGTGGGAGTGTCGAGGGATCAGTACTTC. As protein: CAWSVGVSRDQYF.

This rearrangement joins TRBV7-9 to TRBJ2-1, with 8 bases aligning to TRBD2. The length of the CDR3 is 15 residues. With 2 bases clipped from V and 5 bases from J, the junction kept 5 bases outside the gene matches. The germline V gene encodes CDR1 SEHNR and CDR2 FQNEAQ (reference sequence). The CDR3 loop reads CASSLKLAENNEQFF. The DNA for the CDR3 is TGTGCCAGCAGCTTAAAACTAGCGGAAAACAATGAGCAGTTCTTC.

This rearrangement joins TRBV29-1 to TRBJ1-2, with TRBD1 matching 8 bases. Germline CDR1 SQVTM, CDR2 ANQGSEA. This CDR3 spans 13 amino acids. Trimming at V came to 3 bases and at J to 5 bases, leaving 5 bases not matched to a gene. Here the CDR3 reads CSVEGQVDYGYTF. The CDR3 DNA sequence: TGCAGCGTTGAGGGACAGGTCGATTATGGCTACACCTTC.

This clone turned up a few times. The chain is built from TRBV30 and TRBJ1-5, with 8 positions matching TRBD1. CDR3 length: 15 residues. Germline CDR1 is GTSNPN and CDR2 is SVGIG (reference sequence). Trimming at V came to 3 bases and at J to 7 bases, leaving 11 bases not matched to a gene. Here the CDR3 DNA reads TGTGCCTGGAGCCGGACAGGGAGTACCCAGCAGCCCCAGCATTTT. The encoded protein is CAWSRTGSTQQPQHF. The full variable domain, rest sourced from reference TRBV30 and TRBJ1-5, is SQTIHQWPATLVQPVGSPLSLECTVEGTSNPNLYWYRQAAGRGLQLLFYSVGIGQISSEVPQNLSASRPQDRQFILSSKKLLLSDSGFYLCAWSRTGSTQQPQHFGDGTRLSIL.

The V gene is TRBV6-1, the J gene TRBJ1-3; no reliable D call. The CDR3 has 9 amino acids. V was clipped by 11 bases and J by 9 bases, with 8 bases between them. Germline CDR1 and CDR2: MNHNS and SASEGT. The chain's CDR3 is CALGPTIYF. Here the CDR3 DNA reads TGTGCCTTAGGCCCCACCATATATTTT.

The V and J genes are TRBV6-1 and TRBJ1-1; D ambiguous. The CDR3 has 13 amino acids. Trimming left V 6 bases short and J 1 base short, with 9 bases between. The germline V gene has CDR1 MNHNS and CDR2 SASEGT. In DNA form, the CDR3 reads TGTGCCAGCAGCCTAAGGGAGAACACTGAAGCTTTCTTT. It yields the protein CASSLRENTEAFF.